Below are 5 T cell receptor beta chains sequenced from a single sample in a study of OX40 agonist ivuxolimab in advanced cancers. Assay: immunoSEQ multiplex PCR; the TCRdb copy retains only in-frame clones and omits some. In the table there are fewer than 100,000 clones, roughly 87% of which are singletons. The sample consisted of CD4+ or CD8+ T cells sorted from blood, taken in a trial of the OX40 agonist ivuxolimab. These receptors were collected from an adult with an advanced solid tumor such as melanoma, head and neck, liver or kidney cancer.

The rearrangement joins TRBV4-2 to TRBJ2-1, with D tentatively TRBD2 (6 bases). CDR1 and CDR2 (germline): LGHNA, YNFKEQ. This CDR3 contains 15 residues. Trimming shortened V by 0 bases and J by 7 bases, and 13 bases separated the two germline ends. The CDR3 nucleotides read TGTGCCAGCAGCCAAGACTGGTCGGGAGAAAATGAGCAGTTCTTC. Translation: CASSQDWSGENEQFF.

The V call is TRBV7-9, the J call TRBJ2-1; 9 bases map to TRBD1. Germline V gene sequence: CDR1 SEHNR, CDR2 FQNEAQ (reference sequence). The J segment lost 8 bases and the V segment lost 3 bases, leaving 5 bases of the junction unmatched. The CDR3 contains 14 residues. Here the CDR3 DNA reads TGTGCCAGCAGCTTCCGGGACAGGGAAGATGAGCAGTTCTTC. Translation gives CASSFRDREDEQFF.

The chain combines TRBV19 with TRBJ2-1; D is possibly TRBD1 or TRBD2 (5 bases each). CDR3 size: 12 residues. CDR1 and CDR2 (germline): LNHDA, SQIVND (reference sequence). CDR3 coding DNA: TGTGCTTCGGGACGGCCCTACAATGAGCAGTTCTTC. Its protein is CASGRPYNEQFF.

The chain couples TRBV6-4 to TRBJ1-1, with unresolved D. The CDR3 runs 15 residues. Germline CDR1 reads MRHNA; CDR2 reads SNTAGT. Trimming left V 0 bases short and J 8 bases short, with 16 bases between. The DNA for the CDR3 is TGTGCCAGCAGTGACTCCCACGAATGGCCCAACGAAGCTTTCTTT. Encoded protein: CASSDSHEWPNEAFF.

This chain uses TRBV4-1 with TRBJ2-5, with D possibly TRBD1 on 7 matching bases. The CDR3 sequence is 17 residues long. Per the germline V gene, CDR1 is MGHRA and CDR2 is YSYEKL. Trimming left V 0 bases short and J 5 bases short, with 19 bases between. The DNA of the CDR3 is TGCGCCAGCAGCCAAGACGGGAGACAGGGTTTCAGCGAGACCCAGTACTTC. This codes for CASSQDGRQGFSETQYF.